These T cell receptor beta chains were read from a single sample in a study of shared clonotypes between healthy human individuals. Only in-frame clones appear in the TCRdb table, and some are missing; sequencing was by immunoSEQ multiplex PCR. The data hold around 2.5 million clones, with roughly 93% observed a single time. The sequencing input was naive CD4+ T cells from PBMCs. The receptors were sampled from a young man in good health. Some clones in this sample may be carry-over from other donors' samples. The CDR3 runs from the conserved cysteine through the conserved F or W. Fields, in order: V gene, D gene, clone size, J gene, CDR3 protein, CDR3 DNA. A D gene is named only where the DNA matches it firmly. Rows may omit the clone size; those that give it use once, few, many or a size class.

v_gene: TRBV5-1; d_gene: TRBD2; abundance: NA; j_gene: TRBJ2-5; CDR3aa: CASSLVLAGEATQYF; CDR3nt: TGCGCCAGCAGCTTGGTGCTAGCGGGAGAAGCGACCCAGTACTTC
v_gene: TRBV9; d_gene: TRBD1; abundance: NA; j_gene: TRBJ2-3; CDR3aa: CASSPQGTGEDTQYF; CDR3nt: TGTGCCAGCAGCCCGCAAGGGACAGGGGAAGATACGCAGTATTTT
v_gene: TRBV7-3; d_gene: NA; abundance: NA; j_gene: TRBJ2-7; CDR3aa: CASSLIGGDEQYF; CDR3nt: TGTGCCAGCAGCTTAATAGGGGGAGACGAGCAGTACTTC
v_gene: TRBV19; d_gene: NA; abundance: NA; j_gene: TRBJ2-5; CDR3aa: CASSIGRIKQETQYF; CDR3nt: TGTGCCAGTAGTATAGGGCGGATTAAACAAGAGACCCAGTACTTC
v_gene: TRBV30; d_gene: NA; abundance: NA; j_gene: TRBJ1-1; CDR3aa: CAWSAGRQTNTEAFF; CDR3nt: TGTGCCTGGAGTGCCGGGCGGCAGACGAACACTGAAGCTTTCTTT
v_gene: TRBV19; d_gene: NA; abundance: NA; j_gene: TRBJ2-4; CDR3aa: CASSIGSQGKNIQYF; CDR3nt: TGTGCCAGTAGTATAGGATCCCAGGGTAAAAACATTCAGTACTTC
v_gene: TRBV12-5; d_gene: NA; abundance: NA; j_gene: TRBJ2-5; CDR3aa: CASGFTGSQETQYF; CDR3nt: TGTGCTAGTGGTTTTACAGGATCCCAAGAGACCCAGTACTTC
v_gene: TRBV6-6; d_gene: TRBD1; abundance: NA; j_gene: TRBJ1-5; CDR3aa: CASNPGQTTGNQPQHF; CDR3nt: TGTGCCAGCAACCCGGGACAGACGACTGGCAATCAGCCCCAGCATTTT
v_gene: TRBV12-2; d_gene: NA; abundance: NA; j_gene: TRBJ1-2; CDR3aa: CASRLIPEGRGYGYTF; CDR3nt: TGTGCAAGTCGCCTCATACCCGAGGGGCGAGGGTATGGCTACACCTTC
v_gene: TRBV28; d_gene: NA; abundance: NA; j_gene: TRBJ1-1; CDR3aa: CASTTPAAGGRAFF; CDR3nt: TGTGCCAGCACCACGCCCGCGGCTGGGGGCAGGGCTTTCTTT
v_gene: TRBV5-4; d_gene: NA; abundance: once; j_gene: TRBJ1-3; CDR3aa: CASSLSPGNTIYF; CDR3nt: TGTGCCAGCAGCCTCTCGCCCGGAAACACCATATATTTT
v_gene: TRBV7-2; d_gene: NA; abundance: NA; j_gene: TRBJ2-2; CDR3aa: CASSLVQGFYANTGELFF; CDR3nt: TGTGCCAGCAGCTTAGTACAGGGATTCTACGCGAACACCGGGGAGCTGTTTTTT
v_gene: TRBV11-1; d_gene: TRBD1; abundance: NA; j_gene: TRBJ2-4; CDR3aa: CASSLRDSLLAKNIQYF; CDR3nt: TGTGCCAGCAGCTTAAGGGACAGCCTCCTAGCCAAAAACATTCAGTACTTC
v_gene: TRBV11-2; d_gene: NA; abundance: NA; j_gene: TRBJ2-3; CDR3aa: CASSSYKGISTDTQYF; CDR3nt: TGTGCCAGCAGCTCATACAAGGGGATTTCCACAGATACGCAGTATTTT
v_gene: TRBV2; d_gene: NA; abundance: NA; j_gene: TRBJ1-5; CDR3aa: CASGSLGGGNQPQHF; CDR3nt: TGTGCCAGCGGGTCCTTGGGGGGAGGCAATCAGCCCCAGCATTTT
v_gene: TRBV30; d_gene: TRBD1; abundance: NA; j_gene: TRBJ2-3; CDR3aa: CAWSSGDRIETDTQYF; CDR3nt: TGTGCCTGGAGTTCGGGGGACAGGATCGAAACAGATACGCAGTATTTT
v_gene: TRBV20-1; d_gene: NA; abundance: once; j_gene: TRBJ2-1; CDR3aa: CSATPYNEQFF; CDR3nt: TGCAGTGCTACTCCATACAATGAGCAGTTCTTC
v_gene: TRBV2; d_gene: NA; abundance: NA; j_gene: TRBJ1-1; CDR3aa: CASSVTGSNTEAFF; CDR3nt: TGTGCCAGCAGTGTTACAGGGTCGAACACTGAAGCTTTCTTT
v_gene: TRBV11-2; d_gene: NA; abundance: NA; j_gene: TRBJ2-3; CDR3aa: CASSFRTGIYTDTQYF; CDR3nt: TGTGCCAGCAGCTTCCGGACGGGCATTTACACAGATACGCAGTATTTT
v_gene: TRBV5-4; d_gene: NA; abundance: NA; j_gene: TRBJ2-5; CDR3aa: CASSLVSGVQETQYF; CDR3nt: TGTGCCAGCAGCTTGGTTAGCGGAGTCCAAGAGACCCAGTACTTC
v_gene: TRBV5-1; d_gene: TRBD1; abundance: NA; j_gene: TRBJ2-7; CDR3aa: CASSLRTGGYEQYF; CDR3nt: TGCGCCAGCAGCCTTAGGACAGGGGGCTACGAGCAGTACTTC
v_gene: TRBV29-1; d_gene: NA; abundance: NA; j_gene: TRBJ2-3; CDR3aa: CSVEDPGQRRQYF; CDR3nt: TGCAGCGTTGAAGATCCCGGGCAGCGACGGCAGTATTTT
v_gene: TRBV6-1; d_gene: NA; abundance: NA; j_gene: TRBJ2-2; CDR3aa: CASSVRTPDTGELFF; CDR3nt: TGTGCCAGCAGTGTTCGGACTCCTGACACCGGGGAGCTGTTTTTT
v_gene: TRBV25-1; d_gene: NA; abundance: NA; j_gene: TRBJ1-1; CDR3aa: CASAPPGVTRTEAFF; CDR3nt: TGTGCCAGCGCTCCCCCGGGAGTGACGAGGACTGAAGCTTTCTTT
v_gene: TRBV4-3; d_gene: NA; abundance: NA; j_gene: TRBJ2-2; CDR3aa: CASSQVTVTGELFF; CDR3nt: TGCGCCAGCAGCCAAGTAACCGTCACCGGGGAGCTGTTTTTT